What follows describes a single T cell receptor beta chain. No antigen is known for it. The TCR cDNA carried a universal primer site and UMIs from 5'RACE template switching. Via MiXCR, TCRdb re-called the 5' RACE reads, giving one row per CDR3 protein. The top ten hold approximately 14% of the sample, which has approximately 550,000 distinct CDR3 sequences, about a fifth seen once. The sample belongs to a study of T cells after yellow fever vaccination. General study points: The booster response re-showed most primary clones: around 96% CD4, approximately 90% CD8. CD4 and CD8 compartments shared a small share of clonotypes.

The clonotype originates from a man aged 30 to 45 who received the YFV17D yellow fever vaccine. The material sequenced was PBMCs, taken 15 days after the yellow fever booster vaccination.

This CDR3 is CASSRTSGARGAQYF. The CDR3 DNA sequence: TGTGCCAGCAGCCGGACTAGCGGGGCCCGGGGGGCCCAGTACTTC. The chain carries TRBV7-2 and TRBJ2-5; 12 bases are shared with TRBD2. CDR1 and CDR2 (germline): SGHTA, FQGNSA. The CDR3 runs 15 residues. With V trimmed by 5 bases and J by 9 bases, 10 bases remained unmatched.